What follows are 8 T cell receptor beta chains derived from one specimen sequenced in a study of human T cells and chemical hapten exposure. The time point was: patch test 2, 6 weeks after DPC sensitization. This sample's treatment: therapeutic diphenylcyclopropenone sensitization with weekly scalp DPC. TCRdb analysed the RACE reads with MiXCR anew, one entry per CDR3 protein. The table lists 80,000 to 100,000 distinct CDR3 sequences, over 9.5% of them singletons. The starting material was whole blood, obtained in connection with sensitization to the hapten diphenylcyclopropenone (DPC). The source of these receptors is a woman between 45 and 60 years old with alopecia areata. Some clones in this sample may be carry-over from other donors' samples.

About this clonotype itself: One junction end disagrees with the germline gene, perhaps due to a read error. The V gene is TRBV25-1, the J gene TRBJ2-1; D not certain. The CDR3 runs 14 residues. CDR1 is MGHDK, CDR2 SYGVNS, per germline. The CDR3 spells CASSESHSDNEQFF. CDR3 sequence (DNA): TGTGCCAGCAGTGAAAGTCACTCCGACAATGAGCAGTTCTTC.

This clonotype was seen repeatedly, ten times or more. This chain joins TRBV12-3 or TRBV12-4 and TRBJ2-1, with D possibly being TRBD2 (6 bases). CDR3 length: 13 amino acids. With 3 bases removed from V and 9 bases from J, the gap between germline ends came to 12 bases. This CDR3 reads CASSLRDSGEQFF. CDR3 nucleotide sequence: TGTGCCAGCAGTTTGAGGGACTCGGGTGAGCAGTTCTTC.

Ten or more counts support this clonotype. The CDR3 spells CASSETGTRGNEQFF. The CDR3 DNA sequence: TGTGCCAGCAGCGAAACCGGGACACGGGGGAATGAGCAGTTCTTC. The chain employs TRBV5-5 and TRBJ2-1, with D tentatively TRBD1 or TRBD2 (6 bases each). The CDR3 length is 15 residues. The germline V gene has CDR1 SGHKS and CDR2 YYEKEE (reference sequence). V gave up 4 bases and J gave up 7 bases, with 18 bases separating them.

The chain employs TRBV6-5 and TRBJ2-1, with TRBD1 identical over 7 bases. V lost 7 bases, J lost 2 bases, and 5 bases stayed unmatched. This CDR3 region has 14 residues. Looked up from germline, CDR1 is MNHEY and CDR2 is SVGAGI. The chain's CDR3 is CASTYRGAYNEQFF. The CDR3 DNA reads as TGTGCCAGCACCTACAGGGGAGCCTACAATGAGCAGTTCTTC.

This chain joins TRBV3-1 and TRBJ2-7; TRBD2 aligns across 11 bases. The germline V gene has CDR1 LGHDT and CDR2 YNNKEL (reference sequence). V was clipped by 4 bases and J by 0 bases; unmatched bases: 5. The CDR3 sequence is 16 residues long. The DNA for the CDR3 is TGTGCCAGCAGCCCAATGCTAGCGGGAGGCTCCTACGAGCAGTACTTC. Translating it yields CASSPMLAGGSYEQYF.

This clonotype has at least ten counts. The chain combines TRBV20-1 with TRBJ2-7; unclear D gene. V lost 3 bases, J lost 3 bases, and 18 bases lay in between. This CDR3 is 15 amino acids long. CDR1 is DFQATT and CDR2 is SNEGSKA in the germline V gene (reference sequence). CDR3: CSASDAGPGSYEQYF. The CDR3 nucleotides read TGCAGTGCTAGCGACGCTGGCCCAGGAAGCTACGAGCAGTACTTC.

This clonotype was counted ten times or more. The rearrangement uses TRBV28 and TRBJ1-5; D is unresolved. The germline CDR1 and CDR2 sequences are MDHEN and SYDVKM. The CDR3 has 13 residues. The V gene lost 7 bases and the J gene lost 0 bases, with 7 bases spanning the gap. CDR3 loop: CASMRVSNQPQHF. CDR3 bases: TGTGCCAGCATGAGGGTTAGCAATCAGCCCCAGCATTTT.

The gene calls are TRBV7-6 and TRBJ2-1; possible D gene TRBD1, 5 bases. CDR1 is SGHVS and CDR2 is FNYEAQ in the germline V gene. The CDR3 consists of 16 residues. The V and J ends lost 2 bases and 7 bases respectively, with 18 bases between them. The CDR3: CASSLFELGVPNEQFF. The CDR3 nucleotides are TGTGCCAGCAGCTTATTTGAATTAGGGGTGCCTAATGAGCAGTTCTTC.